The T cell receptor beta chain described here comes from a study of blood T cell repertoires in COVID-19. Study background: COVID-19 samples from acute and convalescent phases originated in the United States, Italy and Spain. The cDNA or gDNA used as material had been derived from T cells, B-cell-depleted T cells, or PBMCs.

Seattle-derived patients entered the study during active infection and were followed longitudinally. Germline-derived CDR1 and CDR2 are MNHEY and SVGEGT. With 2 bases removed from V and 2 bases from J, the gap between germline ends came to 9 bases. CDR3 length equals 14 residues. Sequencing used immunoSEQ multiplex PCR; TCRdb keeps in-frame clones, though not all of them. This sample carries some 180,000 clones, roughly 76% of them seen once, and the ten largest clones take around 10%. This clone occurred a few times. The clonotype comes from a woman of 80 years or more with COVID-19, enrolled during active disease. V and J are TRBV6-2 or TRBV6-3 and TRBJ1-2; the D gene is possibly TRBD1 (6 bases). Sequenced: peripheral blood. This CDR3 reads CASSYHTGNYGYTF. The DNA for the CDR3 is TGTGCCAGCAGTTACCATACAGGGAACTATGGCTACACCTTC.